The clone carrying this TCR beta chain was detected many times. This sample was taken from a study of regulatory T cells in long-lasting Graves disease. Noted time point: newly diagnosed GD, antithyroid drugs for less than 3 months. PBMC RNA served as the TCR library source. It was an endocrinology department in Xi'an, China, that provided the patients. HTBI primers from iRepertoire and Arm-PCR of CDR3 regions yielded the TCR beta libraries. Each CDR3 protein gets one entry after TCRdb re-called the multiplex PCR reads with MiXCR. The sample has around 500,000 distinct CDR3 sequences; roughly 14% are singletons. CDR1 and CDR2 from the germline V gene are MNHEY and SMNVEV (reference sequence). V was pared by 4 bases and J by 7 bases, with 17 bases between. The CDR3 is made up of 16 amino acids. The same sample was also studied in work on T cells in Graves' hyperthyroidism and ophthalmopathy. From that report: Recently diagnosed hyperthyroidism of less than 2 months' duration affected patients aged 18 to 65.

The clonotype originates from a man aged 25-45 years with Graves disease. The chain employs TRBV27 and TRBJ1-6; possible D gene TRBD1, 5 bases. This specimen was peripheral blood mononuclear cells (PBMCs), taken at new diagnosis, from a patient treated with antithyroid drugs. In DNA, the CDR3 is TGTGCCAGCAGTTCCCGGGAGGGGCCTAAAAATTCACCCCTCCACTTT. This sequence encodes CASSSREGPKNSPLHF.